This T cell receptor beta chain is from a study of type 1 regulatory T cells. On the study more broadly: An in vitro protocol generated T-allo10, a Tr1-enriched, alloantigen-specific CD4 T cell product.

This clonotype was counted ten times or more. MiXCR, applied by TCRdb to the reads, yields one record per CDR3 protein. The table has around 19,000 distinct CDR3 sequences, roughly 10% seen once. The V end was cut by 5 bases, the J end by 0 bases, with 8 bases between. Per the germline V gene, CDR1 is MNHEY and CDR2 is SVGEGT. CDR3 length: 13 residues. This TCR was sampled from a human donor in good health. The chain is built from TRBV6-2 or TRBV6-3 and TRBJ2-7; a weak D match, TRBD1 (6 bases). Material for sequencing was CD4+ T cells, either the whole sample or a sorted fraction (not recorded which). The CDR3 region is CASSRTASYEQYF. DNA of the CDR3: TGTGCCAGCAGTAGGACAGCCTCCTACGAGCAGTACTTC.